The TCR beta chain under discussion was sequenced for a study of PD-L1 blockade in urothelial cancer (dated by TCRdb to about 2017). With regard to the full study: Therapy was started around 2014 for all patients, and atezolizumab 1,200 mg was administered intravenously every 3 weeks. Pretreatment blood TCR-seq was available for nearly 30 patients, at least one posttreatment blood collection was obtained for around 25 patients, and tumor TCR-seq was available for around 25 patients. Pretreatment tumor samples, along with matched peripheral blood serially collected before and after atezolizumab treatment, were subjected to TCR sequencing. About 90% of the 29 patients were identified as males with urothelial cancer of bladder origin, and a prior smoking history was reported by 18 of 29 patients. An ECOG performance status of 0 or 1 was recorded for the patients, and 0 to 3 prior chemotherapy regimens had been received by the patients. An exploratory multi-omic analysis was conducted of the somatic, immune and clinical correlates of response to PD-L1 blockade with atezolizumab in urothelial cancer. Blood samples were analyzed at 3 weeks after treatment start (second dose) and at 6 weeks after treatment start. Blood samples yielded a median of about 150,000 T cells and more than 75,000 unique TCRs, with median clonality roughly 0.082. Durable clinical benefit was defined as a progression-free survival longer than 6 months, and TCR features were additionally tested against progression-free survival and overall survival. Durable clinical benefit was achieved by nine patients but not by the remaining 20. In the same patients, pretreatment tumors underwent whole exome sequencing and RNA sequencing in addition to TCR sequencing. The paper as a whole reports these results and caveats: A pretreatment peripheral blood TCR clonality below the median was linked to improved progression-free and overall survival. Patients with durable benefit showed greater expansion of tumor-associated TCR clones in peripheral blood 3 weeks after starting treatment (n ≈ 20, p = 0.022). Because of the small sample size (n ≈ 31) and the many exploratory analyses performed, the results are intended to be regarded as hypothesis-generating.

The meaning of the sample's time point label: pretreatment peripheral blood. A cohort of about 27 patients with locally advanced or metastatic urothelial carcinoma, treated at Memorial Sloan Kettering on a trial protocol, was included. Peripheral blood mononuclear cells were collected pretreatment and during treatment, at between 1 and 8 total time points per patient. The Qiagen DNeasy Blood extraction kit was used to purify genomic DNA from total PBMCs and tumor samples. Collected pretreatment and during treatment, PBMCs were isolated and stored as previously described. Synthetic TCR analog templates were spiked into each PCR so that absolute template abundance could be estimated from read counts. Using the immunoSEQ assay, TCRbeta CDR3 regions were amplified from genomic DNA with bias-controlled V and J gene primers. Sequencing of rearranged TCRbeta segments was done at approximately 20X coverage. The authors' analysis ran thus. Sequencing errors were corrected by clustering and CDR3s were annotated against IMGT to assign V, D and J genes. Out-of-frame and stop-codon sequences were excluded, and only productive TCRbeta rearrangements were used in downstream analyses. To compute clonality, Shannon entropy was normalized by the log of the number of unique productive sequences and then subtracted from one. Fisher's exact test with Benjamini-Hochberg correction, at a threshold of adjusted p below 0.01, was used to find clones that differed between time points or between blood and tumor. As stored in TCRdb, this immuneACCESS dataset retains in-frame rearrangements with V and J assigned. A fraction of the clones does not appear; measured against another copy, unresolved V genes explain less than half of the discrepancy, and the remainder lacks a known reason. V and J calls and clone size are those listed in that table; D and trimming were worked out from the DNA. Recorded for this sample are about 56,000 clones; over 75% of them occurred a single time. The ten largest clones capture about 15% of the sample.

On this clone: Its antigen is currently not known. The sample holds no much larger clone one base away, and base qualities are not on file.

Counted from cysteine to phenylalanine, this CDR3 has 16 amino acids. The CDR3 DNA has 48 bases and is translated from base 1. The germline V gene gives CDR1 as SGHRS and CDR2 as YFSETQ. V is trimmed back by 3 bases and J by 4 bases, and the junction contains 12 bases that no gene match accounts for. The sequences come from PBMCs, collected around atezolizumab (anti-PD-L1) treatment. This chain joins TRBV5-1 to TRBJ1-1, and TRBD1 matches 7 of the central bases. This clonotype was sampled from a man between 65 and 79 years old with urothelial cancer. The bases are TGCGCCAGCAGCTCCCGACAGGGCGGGTGGAGCACTGAAGCTTTCTTT. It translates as CASSSRQGGWSTEAFF.